This is a list of T cell receptor beta chains from one sample in a study of blood T cell repertoires in COVID-19. Method: immunoSEQ multiplex PCR; TCRdb's copy keeps in-frame clones and lacks some. The sample holds about 99,000 clones, 79% seen once. Specimen: peripheral blood. Receptors were obtained from a woman aged 80 or older with active or convalescent COVID-19. Both conserved end residues are part of each CDR3. Fields, in order: J gene, V gene, clone size, D gene, CDR3 DNA, CDR3 protein. D genes are given only for firm matches. Only part of the rows carry a size: once, few, many, or a class if the clone is expanded.

TRBJ1-1 TRBV5-1 few . TGTGCCAGCAGCCACCAGGGAACTGAAGCTTTCTTT CASSHQGTEAFF
TRBJ2-4 TRBV6-5 . . TGTGCCAGCATTTCACTTTCGGGTACCAAAAACATTCAGTACTTC CASISLSGTKNIQYF
TRBJ2-7 TRBV7-8 . TRBD1 TGTGCCAGCAGCAACAACCCCGGGACAGGCACCTACGAGCAGTACTTC CASSNNPGTGTYEQYF
TRBJ2-3 TRBV2 . TRBD2 TGTGCCAGCAGTCGCTTTACTAGCGGCACAGATACGCAGTATTTT CASSRFTSGTDTQYF
TRBJ2-7 TRBV19 . . TGTGCCAGTAGTACAGGGGGCGCGGGGGTCTACGAGCAGTACTTC CASSTGGAGVYEQYF
TRBJ1-5 TRBV6-1 . TRBD1 TGTGCCAGCAGTCAAGCCGCTGGACAGGGCAATCAGCCCCAGCATTTT CASSQAAGQGNQPQHF
TRBJ2-5 TRBV18 . . TGTGCCAGCTCACCTCAAGCAGGGGTCCAAGAGACCCAGTACTTC CASSPQAGVQETQYF
TRBJ2-6 TRBV21-1 . . TGTGCCAGCAGCAAAGCGCTCAGTTCTGGGGCCAACGTCCTGACTTTC CASSKALSSGANVLTF
TRBJ1-5 TRBV2 . TRBD1 TGTGCCAGCACTGGACAGGGGGGTCAGCCCCAGCATTTT CASTGQGGQPQHF
TRBJ2-7 TRBV23-1 . TRBD1 TGCGCCAGAGGGCAGGGGGCGAATTGGGGGAGCGAGCAGTACTTC CARGQGANWGSEQYF
TRBJ2-5 TRBV3-1/TRBV3-2 . . TGTGCCAGCAGCCAAATGAGGGAGACCCAGTACTTC CASSQMRETQYF
TRBJ1-1 TRBV29-1 . . TGCAGCGTTGGGTATGGGGGCCCCACTGAAGCTTTCTTT CSVGYGGPTEAFF
TRBJ2-1 TRBV7-9 few . TGTGCCAGCAGCTTAGGCGTGTCCCGCAATGAGCAGTTCTTC CASSLGVSRNEQFF
TRBJ2-2 TRBV2 . TRBD1 TGTGCCAGCAGAGACAGGGGAACCGGGGAGCTGTTTTTT CASRDRGTGELFF
TRBJ2-1 TRBV5-5 . . TGTGCCAGCAGCTTGGAGACTAGTTTCTACAATGAGCAGTTCTTC CASSLETSFYNEQFF
TRBJ2-1 TRBV7-3 . . TGTGCCAGCAGCCAAACTAGTTACTCTAGCAATGAGCAGTTCTTC CASSQTSYSSNEQFF
TRBJ1-6 TRBV15 . TRBD1 TGTGCCACCAGCAGGGCCTCCGGGACAGGGAATTCACCCCTCCACTTT CATSRASGTGNSPLHF
TRBJ1-1 TRBV5-1 . . TGTGCCAGCAGCCTACTAACGCAAACGACTGAAGCTTTCTTT CASSLLTQTTEAFF
TRBJ2-3 TRBV19 . . TGTGCCAGTAGTATACAGGGTTGGAACACAGATACGCAGTATTTT CASSIQGWNTDTQYF
TRBJ2-5 TRBV3-1/TRBV3-2 . TRBD2 TGTGCCAGCAGCCAAGGGTTGCCGGGACTAGAGGAGACCCAGTACTTC CASSQGLPGLEETQYF
TRBJ2-1 TRBV5-1 . TRBD1 TGTGCCAGCAGCCATCCGGGACAGGGGGTTCGTGAGCAGTTCTTC CASSHPGQGVREQFF
TRBJ2-7 TRBV29-1 once . TGCAGCGTTGGATCGAACGAGGGTTTTGGTTCCTACGAGCAGTACTTC CSVGSNEGFGSYEQYF
TRBJ2-1 TRBV7-6 . TRBD2 TGTGCCAGCAGCTTACGGCGGGAGGGCCATGAGCAGTTCTTC CASSLRREGHEQFF
TRBJ2-2 TRBV5-1 . TRBD2 TGTGCCAGCAGCTTGGCCCCGGGAGGAACCGGGGAGCTGTTTTTT CASSLAPGGTGELFF
TRBJ1-4 TRBV19 . . TGTGCCAGTAAACGTACGGGAGGCGAAAAACTGTTTTTT CASKRTGGEKLFF
TRBJ2-1 TRBV5-1 . TRBD1 TGTGCCAGCAGCTGGACAGGGTTCGATGAGCAGTTCTTC CASSWTGFDEQFF